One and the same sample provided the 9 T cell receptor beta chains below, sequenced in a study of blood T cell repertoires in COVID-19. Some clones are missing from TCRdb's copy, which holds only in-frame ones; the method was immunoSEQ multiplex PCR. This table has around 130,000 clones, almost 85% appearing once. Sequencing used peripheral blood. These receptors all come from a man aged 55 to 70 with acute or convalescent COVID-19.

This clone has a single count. The CDR3 spells CASSVDRSTNEKLFF. CDR3 sequence (DNA): TGTGCCAGCAGTGTCGACAGGTCAACTAATGAAAAACTGTTTTTT. The chain joins TRBV2 to TRBJ1-4; maybe TRBD1 (6 bases). The CDR3 is 15 amino acids. Germline CDR1 and CDR2: SNHLY and FYNNEI. The V end lost 4 bases, the J end lost 0 bases, and 9 bases lay between the germline ends. The complete variable domain, with remaining parts taken from reference TRBV2 and TRBJ1-4, reads EPEVTQTPSHQVTQMGQEVILRCVPISNHLYFYWYRQILGQKVEFLVSFYNNEISEKSEIFDDQFSVERPDGSNFTLKIRSTKLEDSAMYFCASSVDRSTNEKLFFGSGTQLSVL.

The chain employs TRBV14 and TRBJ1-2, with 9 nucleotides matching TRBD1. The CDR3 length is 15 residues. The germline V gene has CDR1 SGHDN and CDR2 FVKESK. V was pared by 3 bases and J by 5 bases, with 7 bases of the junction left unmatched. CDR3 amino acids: CASSQTSGQGYGYTF. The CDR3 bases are TGTGCCAGCAGCCAGACCTCGGGACAGGGTTATGGCTACACCTTC.

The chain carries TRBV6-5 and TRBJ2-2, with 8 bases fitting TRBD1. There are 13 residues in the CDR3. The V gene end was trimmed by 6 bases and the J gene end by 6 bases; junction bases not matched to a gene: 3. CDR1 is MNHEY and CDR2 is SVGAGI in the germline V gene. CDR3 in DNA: TGTGCCAGCAGCCACAGGGGGTCCGGGGAGCTGTTTTTT. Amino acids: CASSHRGSGELFF.

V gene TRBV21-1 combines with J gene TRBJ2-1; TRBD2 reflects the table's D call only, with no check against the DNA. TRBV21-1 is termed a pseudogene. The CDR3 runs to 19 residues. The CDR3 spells CASSKVIKGLAGGPNEQFF. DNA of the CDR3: TGTGCCAGCAGCAAAGTTATCAAGGGGCTAGCGGGGGGGCCGAATGAGCAGTTCTTC.

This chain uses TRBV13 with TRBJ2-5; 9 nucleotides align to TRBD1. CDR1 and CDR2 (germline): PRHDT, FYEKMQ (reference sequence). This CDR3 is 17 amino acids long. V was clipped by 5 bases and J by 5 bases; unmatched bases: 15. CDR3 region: CASSLGVGTGNGETQYF. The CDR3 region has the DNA TGTGCCAGCAGCCTGGGGGTCGGGACAGGGAACGGGGAGACCCAGTACTTC.

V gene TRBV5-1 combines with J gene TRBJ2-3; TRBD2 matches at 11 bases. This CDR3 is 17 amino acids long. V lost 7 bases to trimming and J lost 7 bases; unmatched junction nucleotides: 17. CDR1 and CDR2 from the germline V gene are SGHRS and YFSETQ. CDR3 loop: CASGGDRLAGLRNTQYF. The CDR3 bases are TGCGCCAGCGGCGGTGACCGACTAGCGGGGTTGAGAAATACGCAGTATTTT.

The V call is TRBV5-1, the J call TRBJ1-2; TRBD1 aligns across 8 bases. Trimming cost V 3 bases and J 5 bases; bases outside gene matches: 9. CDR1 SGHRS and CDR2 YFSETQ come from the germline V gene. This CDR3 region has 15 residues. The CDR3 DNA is TGCGCCAGCAGCTCTCAGGGGGCGCAACAATATGGCTACACCTTC. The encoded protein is CASSSQGAQQYGYTF. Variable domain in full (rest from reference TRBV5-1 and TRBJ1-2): KAGVTQTPRYLIKTRGQQVTLSCSPISGHRSVSWYQQTPGQGLQFLFEYFSETQRNKGNFPGRFSGRQFSNSRSEMNVSTLELGDSALYLCASSSQGAQQYGYTFGSGTRLTVV.

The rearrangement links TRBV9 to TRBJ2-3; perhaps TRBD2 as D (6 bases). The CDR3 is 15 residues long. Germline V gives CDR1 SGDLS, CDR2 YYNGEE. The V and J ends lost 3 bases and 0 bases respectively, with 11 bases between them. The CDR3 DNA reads TGTGCCAGCAGCGGTGCGGGACGGAGCACAGATACGCAGTATTTT. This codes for CASSGAGRSTDTQYF. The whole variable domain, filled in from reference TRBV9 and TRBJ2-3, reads DSGVTQTPKHLITATGQRVTLRCSPRSGDLSVYWYQQSLDQGLQFLIQYYNGEERAKGNILERFSAQQFPDLHSELNLSSLELGDSALYFCASSGAGRSTDTQYFGPGTRLTVL.

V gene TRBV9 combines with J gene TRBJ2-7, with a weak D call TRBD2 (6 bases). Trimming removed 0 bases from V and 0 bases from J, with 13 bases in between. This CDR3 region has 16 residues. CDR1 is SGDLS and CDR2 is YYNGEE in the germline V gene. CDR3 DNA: TGTGCCAGCAGCGTAGCTGCAGCGGGCACCTCCTACGAGCAGTACTTC. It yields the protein CASSVAAAGTSYEQYF.